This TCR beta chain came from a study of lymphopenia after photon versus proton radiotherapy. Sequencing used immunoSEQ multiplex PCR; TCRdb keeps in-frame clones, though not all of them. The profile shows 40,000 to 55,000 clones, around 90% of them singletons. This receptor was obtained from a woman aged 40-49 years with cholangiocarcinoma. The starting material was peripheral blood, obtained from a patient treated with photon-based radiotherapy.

The CDR3 loop reads CASTGAGTSSYEQYF. Written as DNA, the CDR3 is TGTGCCAGCACTGGCGCTGGGACTAGCTCCTACGAGCAGTACTTC. V gene TRBV28 combines with J gene TRBJ2-7; 8 nucleotides agree with TRBD2. V trimming: 7 bases; J trimming: 0 bases; junction bases outside the gene matches: 8. This CDR3 comprises 15 residues. The germline CDR1 and CDR2 sequences are MDHEN and SYDVKM.